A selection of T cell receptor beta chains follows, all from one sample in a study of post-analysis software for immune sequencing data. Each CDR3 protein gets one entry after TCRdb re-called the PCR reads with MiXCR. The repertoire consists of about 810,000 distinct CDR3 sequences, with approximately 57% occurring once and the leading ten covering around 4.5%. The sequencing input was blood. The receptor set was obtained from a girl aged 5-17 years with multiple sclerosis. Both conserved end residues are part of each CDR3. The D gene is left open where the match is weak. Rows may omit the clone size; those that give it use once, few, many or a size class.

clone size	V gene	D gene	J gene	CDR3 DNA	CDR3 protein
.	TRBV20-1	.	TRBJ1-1	TGCAGTGCTAGAAGCCGAGGGTTGGCTTTCTTT	CSARSRGLAFF
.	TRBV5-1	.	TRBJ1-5	TGCGCCAGCAGCTGGGAGGCGGGGGCTCAGCCCCAGCATTTT	CASSWEAGAQPQHF
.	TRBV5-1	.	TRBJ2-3	TGCGCCAGCAGTGTCCGTAGCGGGGGACAGGTAGATACGCAGTATTTT	CASSVRSGGQVDTQYF
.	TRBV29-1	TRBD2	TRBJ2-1	TGCAGCGCCCCGGGACTAGCGGGCTCATCCTACAATGAGCAGTTCTTC	CSAPGLAGSSYNEQFF
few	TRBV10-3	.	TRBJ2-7	TGTGCCATCAGTAAGACAGGCCTTGTCTCCTACGAGCAGTACTTC	CAISKTGLVSYEQYF
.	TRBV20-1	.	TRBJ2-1	TGCAGTGCTAGAGCTCAGGGCGGCTCCTACAATGAGCAGTTCTTC	CSARAQGGSYNEQFF
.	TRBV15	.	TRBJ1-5	TGTGCCACCAGCAGAGCCCGCCGGACTAGAGTCGGTCAGCCCCAGCATTTT	CATSRARRTRVGQPQHF
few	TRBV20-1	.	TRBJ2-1	TGCAGTGCTGCTAGGGACCTAGGCAATGAGCAGTTCTTC	CSAARDLGNEQFF
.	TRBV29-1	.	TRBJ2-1	TGCAGCGTTGACGCAGGGTCAGAGACCCAGTTCTTC	CSVDAGSETQFF
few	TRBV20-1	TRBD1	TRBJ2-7	TGCAGTGCTAGAGCCGGGACAGGGGTCGTTTTCTACGAGCAGTACTTC	CSARAGTGVVFYEQYF
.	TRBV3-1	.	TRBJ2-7	TGTGCCAGCAGCCCCCCGGGACTTCCATCCTACGAGGGGCAGTACTTC	CASSPPGLPSYEGQYF
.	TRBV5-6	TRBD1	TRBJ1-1	TGTGCCAGCAGCGAACCGACAGGGTTGGGCACTGAAGCTTTCTTT	CASSEPTGLGTEAFF
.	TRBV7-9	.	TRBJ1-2	TGTGCCAGCAGCTTAAATCAGGGTTACTATGGCTACACCTTC	CASSLNQGYYGYTF
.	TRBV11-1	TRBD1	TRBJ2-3	TGTGCCAGCAGCTTTTCCCGGACAGGGGTTCGTATGCAGTATTTT	CASSFSRTGVRMQYF
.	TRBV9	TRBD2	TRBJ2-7	TGTGCCACCGGGACTAGCGGCTTCCCATACGAGCAGTACTTC	CATGTSGFPYEQYF
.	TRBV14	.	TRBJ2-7	TGTGCCAGCAGCCGAGGCGGGACCCTCTACGAGCAGTACTTC	CASSRGGTLYEQYF
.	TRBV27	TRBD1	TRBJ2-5	TGTGCCAGCAGAAATTTGGGGGACAGACCTTCAGAGACCCAGTACTTC	CASRNLGDRPSETQYF
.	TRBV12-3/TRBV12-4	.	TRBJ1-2	TGTGCCAGCAGTCCCTATCGGGGAAACTATGGCTACACCTTC	CASSPYRGNYGYTF
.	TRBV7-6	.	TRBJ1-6	TGTGCCAGCAGCTTAGCAGGGGAGAATTCACCCCTCCACTTT	CASSLAGENSPLHF
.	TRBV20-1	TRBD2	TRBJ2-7	TGCAGTGCCCTGACTAGCGGGCTCTCCTATGAGCAGTACTTC	CSALTSGLSYEQYF
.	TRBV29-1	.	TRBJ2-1	TGCAGCGTTGAGTTATCGGGGGGCGTCTCCTACAATGAGCAGTTCTTC	CSVELSGGVSYNEQFF
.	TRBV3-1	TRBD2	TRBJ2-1	TGTGCCAGCAGCCGAGCGGGGAGCTCCTACAATGAGCAGTTCTTC	CASSRAGSSYNEQFF
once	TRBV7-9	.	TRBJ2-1	TGTGCCTGCAGGTTCCCGGCGGGCACCAATGAGCAGTTCTTC	CACRFPAGTNEQFF
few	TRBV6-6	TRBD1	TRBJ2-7	TGTGCCAGCAGAAGAGGGACAGGGATTGACTACGAGCAGTACTTC	CASRRGTGIDYEQYF
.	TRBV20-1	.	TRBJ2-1	TGCAGTGCCACGAGGGTAGGAGGAGAGCAGTTCTTC	CSATRVGGEQFF
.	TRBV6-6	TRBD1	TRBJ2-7	TGTGCCAGCAGTCACCCAAGGACAGGGGGCGTCTACGAGCAGTACTTC	CASSHPRTGGVYEQYF
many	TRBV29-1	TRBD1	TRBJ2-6	TGCAGCGTTGAAGGACAGGGCACCCCTGGGGCCAACGTCCTGACTTTC	CSVEGQGTPGANVLTF
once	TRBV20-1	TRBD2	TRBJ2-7	TGCAGTGCGGCCGCGACTAGCGGGAGAGGAGAGCAGTACTTC	CSAAATSGRGEQYF
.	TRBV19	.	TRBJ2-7	TGTGCCACAAGCACCGGACGTACGGTGTACGAGCAGTACTTC	CATSTGRTVYEQYF
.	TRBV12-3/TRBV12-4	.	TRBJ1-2	TGTGCCAGCAGTCCGAGGGGGGGACGGATGAACTATGGCTACACCTTC	CASSPRGGRMNYGYTF
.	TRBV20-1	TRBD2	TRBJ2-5	TGCAGTGCTAGGAGCGAGGGGGACGGGACTAGCGGCCAAGAGACCCAGTACTTC	CSARSEGDGTSGQETQYF
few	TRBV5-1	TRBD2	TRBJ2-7	TGCGCCAGCAGCTCAATAGCGGGAGTACGGTCCTACGAGCAGTACTTC	CASSSIAGVRSYEQYF
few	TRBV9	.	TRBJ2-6	TGTGCCAGCAGCGGGAGCTCTGGGGCCAACGTCCTGACTTTC	CASSGSSGANVLTF
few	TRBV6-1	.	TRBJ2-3	TGTGCCAGCAGTCCCTCTCGAGCAGATACGCAGTATTTT	CASSPSRADTQYF
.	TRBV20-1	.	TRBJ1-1	TGCAGTGCTAGGTCAAAAAGCTTTAACACTGAAGCTTTCTTT	CSARSKSFNTEAFF
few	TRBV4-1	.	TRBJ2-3	TGCGCCAGCAGCCAAGCCCCAGGGAGCACAGATACGCAGTATTTT	CASSQAPGSTDTQYF
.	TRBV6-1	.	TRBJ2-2	TGTGCCAGCACCGAAAACCTGGGTTTGATCACCGGGGAGCTGTTTTTT	CASTENLGLITGELFF
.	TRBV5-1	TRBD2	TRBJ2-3	TGCGCCAGCAGCTTGGCTGTCCTAGCGGGCTACACAGATACGCAGTATTTT	CASSLAVLAGYTDTQYF
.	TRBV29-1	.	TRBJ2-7	TGCAGCGTTGGTATAGGGCCCTACGAGCAGTACTTC	CSVGIGPYEQYF
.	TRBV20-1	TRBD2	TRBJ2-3	TGCAGTGCTGTTCCGGCCGGGACTAGGGTTCTCGATACGCAGTATTTT	CSAVPAGTRVLDTQYF
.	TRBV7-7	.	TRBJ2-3	TGTGCTAGCAGCTCGGGTCCCGGGGCTTATACAGATACGCAGTATTTT	CASSSGPGAYTDTQYF
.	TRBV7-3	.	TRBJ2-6	TGTGCCAGCAGCAGCCCCCTCCGCTCTGGGGCCAACGTCCTGACTTTC	CASSSPLRSGANVLTF
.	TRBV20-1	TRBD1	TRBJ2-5	TGCAGTGCAACGCCCCCGAGGGGGCCCCAAGAGACCCAGTACTTC	CSATPPRGPQETQYF
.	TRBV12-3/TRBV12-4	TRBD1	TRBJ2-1	TGTGCCAGCACCCTACCGGGACAGGCTCCGAGCTCCTACAATGAGCAGTTCTTC	CASTLPGQAPSSYNEQFF
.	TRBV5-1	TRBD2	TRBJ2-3	TGCGCCAGCAGCGCTAGCGGGGGGGCATCCGATACGCAGTATTTT	CASSASGGASDTQYF
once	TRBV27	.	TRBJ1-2	TGTGCCAGCAGTTACTCCGGACAAGGATATGGCTACACCTTC	CASSYSGQGYGYTF
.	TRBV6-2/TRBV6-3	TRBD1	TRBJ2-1	TGTGCCAGCAGTTTGGGACAGGGTTTTGGCAATGAGCAGTTCTTC	CASSLGQGFGNEQFF
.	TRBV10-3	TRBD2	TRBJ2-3	TGTGCCATCAGTGAGCCGGGCGGGACGGGAGGAGCAGATACGCAGTATTTT	CAISEPGGTGGADTQYF
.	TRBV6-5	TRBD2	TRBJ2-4	TGTGCCAGCAGTTTCCTAGCGGGGGAAAACATTCAGTACTTC	CASSFLAGENIQYF
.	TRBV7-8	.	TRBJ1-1	TGTGCCAGCAGCTCCCTAAGCTACTCAGGGCTCGGGGTCGGAGCTTTCTTT	CASSSLSYSGLGVGAFF
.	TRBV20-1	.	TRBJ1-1	TGCAGTGCTAGAGACTCAACTGAAGCTTTCTTT	CSARDSTEAFF
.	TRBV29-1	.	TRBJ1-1	TGCAGCGTTGACCAGGGAGGAGCTTTCTTT	CSVDQGGAFF
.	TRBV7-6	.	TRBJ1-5	TGTGCCAGCAGCTTAGGGGCAGGCGATTATAGCAATCAGCCCCAGCATTTT	CASSLGAGDYSNQPQHF
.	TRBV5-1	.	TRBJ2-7	TGCGCCAGCAGCTTTTCCACTCTCACCCAGTCGGGGGTGGATACCCAGTACTTC	CASSFSTLTQSGVDTQYF